The rows below give T cell receptor beta chains drawn from one sample of a study of blood T cells in healthy people across ages. TCRdb reprocessed the 5' RACE reads via MiXCR and lists one record per CDR3 protein. The table shows about 780,000 distinct CDR3 sequences, with less than 80% occurring only once. Sequencing input: blood. Receptors were obtained from a man aged 25 to 45 in good health. Both conserved end residues are trimmed from each CDR3. A D gene is named only where the DNA matches it firmly. For some rows the clone size is stated as once, few or many, or as a class when expanded; others skip it.

d_call v_call clone_size cdr3_aa
TRBD1 TRBV28 NA ASSWPPTAGTGDTYEQY
NA TRBV5-1 NA ASSHGAPDTQY
TRBD2 TRBV6-2/TRBV6-3 few ASNARGGLYNEQF
NA TRBV29-1 NA SVEGRSSYNEQF
TRBD2 TRBV3-1 few ASSPRTSGGNPHGELF
TRBD2 TRBV29-1 few SVGTSGGVETQY
NA TRBV5-4 few ASSPRKGSSYNEQF
TRBD2 TRBV6-6 NA ASSSLPLAGPYNEQF
NA TRBV5-5 NA ASSLEQENTEAF
NA TRBV10-3 many AISEGFSGANVLT
NA TRBV7-2 NA TSSLGGLGHNEQF
TRBD1 TRBV6-1 NA ASTPRSQGASYEQY
TRBD1 TRBV20-1 NA SAPRQGVAYEQY
NA TRBV29-1 NA SGSGTGTYNEQF
TRBD1 TRBV20-1 few SARLRDRPRTDTQY
NA TRBV7-2 few ASSPAARGARDTQY
NA TRBV7-2 NA ASSLRTVETQY
NA TRBV20-1 NA SASVSRSYEAF
TRBD1 TRBV20-1 NA SALDRATEAF
NA TRBV4-2 NA ASSQDIVRDSGANVLT
TRBD2 TRBV28 NA ASLGEGPYEQY
NA TRBV7-3 few ASSLSLGSPLH
TRBD1 TRBV5-1 NA ASKQGIENTEAF
NA TRBV27 NA ACSLGPAGKNIQY
NA TRBV20-1 NA SARDIGQALYEQY
NA TRBV24-1 NA ATAAGRVVETQY
TRBD2 TRBV6-5 NA ASRPGPSGGYEQY